These 10 T cell receptor beta chains were sequenced from one sample in a study of OX40 agonist ivuxolimab in advanced cancers. Method: immunoSEQ multiplex PCR; TCRdb's copy keeps in-frame clones and lacks some. Of around 48,000 clones listed, around 77% were seen once; the top ten hold about 2.7%. The specimen comprised CD4+ or CD8+ T cells sorted from blood, sampled in a trial of the OX40 agonist ivuxolimab. These receptors all stem from an adult with an advanced solid tumor such as melanoma, head and neck, liver or kidney cancer.

This sequence joins TRBV9 and TRBJ2-1; 8 nucleotides line up with TRBD2. Germline-derived CDR1 and CDR2 are SGDLS and YYNGEE. J gave up 8 bases and V 4 bases, and 17 bases lay outside the gene matches. This CDR3 contains 17 residues. The CDR3 is CASSSEGSGAYFHEQFF. CDR3 in DNA: TGTGCCAGCAGCTCAGAAGGTAGCGGGGCGTATTTTCATGAGCAGTTCTTC.

This chain joins TRBV7-2 and TRBJ2-5; no definite D call. Looked up from germline, CDR1 is SGHTA and CDR2 is FQGNSA. Trimming pared 1 base from V and 5 bases from J, leaving 14 bases between. CDR3 length equals 15 residues. The CDR3 DNA reads as TGTGCCAGCAGCTTAGGGCCGTGGGATAGGGAGACCCAGTACTTC. Translated, it gives CASSLGPWDRETQYF.

The V gene is TRBV19, the J gene TRBJ1-1, with D tentatively TRBD1 (5 bases). Trimming removed 4 bases from V and 2 bases from J, with 14 bases in between. The germline V gene has CDR1 LNHDA and CDR2 SQIVND (reference sequence). The CDR3 loop spans 15 amino acids. In nucleotides, the CDR3 is TGTGCCAGTAGTACCCGGGGGTTACCCAACACTGAAGCTTTCTTT. It translates to CASSTRGLPNTEAFF.

The chain is built from TRBV9 and TRBJ2-7; a possible D gene is TRBD1 (6 bases). CDR3 length: 16 amino acids. CDR1 and CDR2 from the germline V gene are SGDLS and YYNGEE. V lost 0 bases to trimming and J lost 3 bases, with 16 bases between them. This chain's CDR3 is CASSVGGGRSNYEQYF. The CDR3 bases are TGTGCCAGCAGCGTAGGAGGGGGACGTTCGAACTACGAGCAGTACTTC.

This rearrangement joins TRBV28 to TRBJ1-1; no definite D call. This CDR3 is built from 14 residues. V dropped 6 bases and J dropped 5 bases, with 16 bases sitting between them. The germline V gene encodes CDR1 MDHEN and CDR2 SYDVKM. DNA of the CDR3: TGTGCCAGCAGCTCCCCGGACCATTTGACTGAAGCTTTCTTT. It translates to CASSSPDHLTEAFF.

This clone occurred a few times. V and J are TRBV29-1 and TRBJ2-1; 16 positions agree with TRBD2. V trimming: 7 bases; J trimming: 6 bases; junction bases outside the gene matches: 6. Germline V CDR1 and CDR2: SQVTM, ANQGSEA. The CDR3 covers 15 residues. CDR3 sequence reads: CSGGLAGGGGNEQFF. The CDR3 DNA reads as TGCAGCGGGGGACTAGCGGGAGGGGGAGGCAATGAGCAGTTCTTC.

This clone has only a few counts. The chain couples TRBV7-9 to TRBJ1-2; perhaps TRBD1 as D (5 bases). V was pared by 5 bases and J by 6 bases, with 13 bases between. The CDR3 contains 13 residues. Germline CDR1 reads SEHNR; CDR2 reads FQNEAQ (reference sequence). The CDR3 DNA is TGTGCCAGCAGCGCCACCCGGGGGGATGGCTACACCTTC. Its translation: CASSATRGDGYTF. Based on the CDR3 plus reference TRBV7-9 and TRBJ1-2, the full variable domain is DTGVSQNPRHKITKRGQNVTFRCDPISEHNRLYWYRQTLGQGPEFLTYFQNEAQLEKSRLLSDRFSAERPKGSFSTLEIQRTEQGDSAMYLCASSATRGDGYTFGSGTRLTVV.

The genes are TRBV5-1 and TRBJ2-2; D might be TRBD1 or TRBD2, each matching 5 bases. CDR1 is SGHRS, CDR2 YFSETQ, per germline. The CDR3 covers 14 residues. Trimming cost V 5 bases and J 7 bases, with 15 bases left between them. CDR3 sequence (DNA): TGCGCCAGCAGGGAGGCAGGGCTCGACGGGGAGCTGTTTTTT. Translation: CASREAGLDGELFF.

The rearrangement uses TRBV5-1 and TRBJ1-2; 7 bases are a match to TRBD1. This CDR3 comprises 12 residues. Trimming took 4 bases from V and 7 from J; bases not matched to a gene: 4. Germline V CDR1 and CDR2: SGHRS, YFSETQ. In DNA, the CDR3 is TGCGCCAGCAGCATACAGGGGTTTGGCTACACCTTC. This sequence encodes CASSIQGFGYTF.

Of note for this clone: An end of the junction does not agree with germline; a read error may underlie this. CDR3 region: CASSLGKGIHNEQFF. The CDR3 nucleotides are TGTGCTAGCAGCTTAGGCAAGGGTATACACAATGAGCAGTTCTTC. The rearrangement joins TRBV7-7 to TRBJ2-1; D uncertain. CDR1 and CDR2 from the germline V gene are SSHAT and FNYEAQ (reference sequence). CDR3 length: 15 residues.